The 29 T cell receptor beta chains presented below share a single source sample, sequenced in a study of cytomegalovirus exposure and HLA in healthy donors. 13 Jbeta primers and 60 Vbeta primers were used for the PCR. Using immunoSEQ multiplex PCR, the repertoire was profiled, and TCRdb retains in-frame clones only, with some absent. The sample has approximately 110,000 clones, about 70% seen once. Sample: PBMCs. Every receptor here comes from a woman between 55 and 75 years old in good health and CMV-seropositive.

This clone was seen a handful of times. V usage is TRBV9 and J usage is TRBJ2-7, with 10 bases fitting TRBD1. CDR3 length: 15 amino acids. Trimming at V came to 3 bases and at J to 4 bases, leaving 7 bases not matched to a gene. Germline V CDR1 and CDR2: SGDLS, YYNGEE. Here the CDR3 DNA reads TGTGCCAGCAGCGCGGGGGGACAGGGGTTTTACGAGCAGTACTTC. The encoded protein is CASSAGGQGFYEQYF.

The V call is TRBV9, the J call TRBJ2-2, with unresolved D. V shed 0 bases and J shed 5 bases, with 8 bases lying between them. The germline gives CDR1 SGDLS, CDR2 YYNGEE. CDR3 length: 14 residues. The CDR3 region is CASSVGVGTGELFF. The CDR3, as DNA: TGTGCCAGCAGCGTAGGAGTCGGGACCGGGGAGCTGTTTTTT.

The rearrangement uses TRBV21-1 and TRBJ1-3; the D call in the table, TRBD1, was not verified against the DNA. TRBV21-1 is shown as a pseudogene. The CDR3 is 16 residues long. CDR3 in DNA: TGTGCCAGCAGCAAAAGAGAAAGGGGGCGTCGAAACACCATATATTTT. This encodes CASSKRERGRRNTIYF.

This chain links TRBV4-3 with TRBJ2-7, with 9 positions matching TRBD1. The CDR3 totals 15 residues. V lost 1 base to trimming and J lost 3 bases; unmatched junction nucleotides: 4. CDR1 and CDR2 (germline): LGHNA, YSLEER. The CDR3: CASSQAGQGNYEQYF. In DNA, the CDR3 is TGCGCCAGCAGCCAAGCGGGACAGGGTAACTACGAGCAGTACTTC.

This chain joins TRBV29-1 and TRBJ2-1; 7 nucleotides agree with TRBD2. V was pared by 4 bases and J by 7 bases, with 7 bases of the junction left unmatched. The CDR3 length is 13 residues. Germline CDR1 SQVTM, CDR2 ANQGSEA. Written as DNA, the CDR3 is TGCAGCGTTGTCGGTCTAGCGGAGAATGAGCAGTTCTTC. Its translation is CSVVGLAENEQFF.

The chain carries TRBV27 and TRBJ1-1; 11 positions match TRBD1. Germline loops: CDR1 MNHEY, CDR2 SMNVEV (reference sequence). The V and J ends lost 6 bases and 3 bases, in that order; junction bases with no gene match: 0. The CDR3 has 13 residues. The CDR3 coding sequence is TGTGCCAGCAGGGGACAGGGGGACACTGAAGCTTTCTTT. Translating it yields CASRGQGDTEAFF.

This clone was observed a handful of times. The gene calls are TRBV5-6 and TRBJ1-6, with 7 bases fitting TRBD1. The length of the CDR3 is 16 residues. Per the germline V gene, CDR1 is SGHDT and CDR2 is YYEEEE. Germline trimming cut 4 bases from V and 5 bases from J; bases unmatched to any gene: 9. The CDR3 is CASSKTGRINNSPLHF. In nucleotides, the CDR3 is TGTGCCAGCAGCAAGACAGGGCGAATAAATAATTCACCCCTCCACTTT.

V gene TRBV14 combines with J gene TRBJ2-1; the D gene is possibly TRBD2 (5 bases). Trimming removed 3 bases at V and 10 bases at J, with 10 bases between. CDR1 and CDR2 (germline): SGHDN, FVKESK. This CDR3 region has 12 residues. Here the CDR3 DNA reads TGTGCCAGCAGCCAGGCCCGCGGGGAGCAGTTCTTC. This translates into CASSQARGEQFF.

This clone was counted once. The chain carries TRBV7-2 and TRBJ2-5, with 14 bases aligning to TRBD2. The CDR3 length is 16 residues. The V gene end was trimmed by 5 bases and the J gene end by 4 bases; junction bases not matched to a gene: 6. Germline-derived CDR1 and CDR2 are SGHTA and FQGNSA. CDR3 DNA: TGTGCCAGCAGCAACCGACTAGCGGGAGGGGGAGAGACCCAGTACTTC. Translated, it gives CASSNRLAGGGETQYF.

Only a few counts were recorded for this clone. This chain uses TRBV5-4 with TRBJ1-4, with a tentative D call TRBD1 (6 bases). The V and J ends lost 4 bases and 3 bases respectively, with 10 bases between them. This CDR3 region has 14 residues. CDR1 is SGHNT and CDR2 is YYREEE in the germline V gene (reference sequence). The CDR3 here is CASSPDSPNEKLFF. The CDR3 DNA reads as TGTGCCAGCAGCCCGGACAGCCCTAATGAAAAACTGTTTTTT.

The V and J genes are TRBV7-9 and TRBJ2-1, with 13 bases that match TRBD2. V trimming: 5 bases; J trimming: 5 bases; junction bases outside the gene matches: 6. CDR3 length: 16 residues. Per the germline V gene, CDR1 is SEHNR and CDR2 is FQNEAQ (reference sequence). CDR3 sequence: CASSPGLAGVDNEQFF. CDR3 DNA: TGTGCCAGCAGCCCCGGACTAGCGGGAGTAGACAATGAGCAGTTCTTC.

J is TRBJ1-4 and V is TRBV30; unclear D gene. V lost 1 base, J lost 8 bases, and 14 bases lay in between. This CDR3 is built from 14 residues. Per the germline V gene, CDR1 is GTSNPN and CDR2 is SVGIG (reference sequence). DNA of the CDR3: TGTGCCTGGAGTGCTGGAGGGAAGGAAGAAAAACTGTTTTTT. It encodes CAWSAGGKEEKLFF.

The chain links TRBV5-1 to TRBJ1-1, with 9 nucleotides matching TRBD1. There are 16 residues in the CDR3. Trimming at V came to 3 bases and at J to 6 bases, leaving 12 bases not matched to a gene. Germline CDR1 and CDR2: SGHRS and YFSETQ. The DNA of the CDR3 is TGCGCCAGCAGCTGGGACAGGGCCAATCCCCTCTCTGAAGCTTTCTTT. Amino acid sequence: CASSWDRANPLSEAFF. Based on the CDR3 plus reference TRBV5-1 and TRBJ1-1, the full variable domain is KAGVTQTPRYLIKTRGQQVTLSCSPISGHRSVSWYQQTPGQGLQFLFEYFSETQRNKGNFPGRFSGRQFSNSRSEMNVSTLELGDSALYLCASSWDRANPLSEAFFGQGTRLTVV.

CDR3 in DNA: TGTGCCAGCAGCGCAGGGGAAAATCTAGGGGGGGCCAACGTCCTGACTTTC. Its protein is CASSAGENLGGANVLTF. V gene TRBV5-6 combines with J gene TRBJ2-6, with D possibly matching TRBD1 (6 bases). Germline V gene sequence: CDR1 SGHDT, CDR2 YYEEEE. CDR3 size: 17 residues. The V end was cut by 4 bases, the J end by 4 bases, with 18 bases between.

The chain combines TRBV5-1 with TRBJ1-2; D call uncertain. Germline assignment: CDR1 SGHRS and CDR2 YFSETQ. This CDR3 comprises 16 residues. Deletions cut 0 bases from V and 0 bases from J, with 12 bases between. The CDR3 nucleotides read TGCGCCAGCAGCTTGGTCTCCGGGAACACTAACTATGGCTACACCTTC. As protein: CASSLVSGNTNYGYTF.

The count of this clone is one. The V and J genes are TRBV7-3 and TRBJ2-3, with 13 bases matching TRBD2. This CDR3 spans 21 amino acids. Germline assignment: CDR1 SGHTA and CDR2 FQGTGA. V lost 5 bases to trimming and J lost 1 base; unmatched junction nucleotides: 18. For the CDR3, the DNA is TGTGCCAGCAGCACCGGGACAGTTCCGGGACTAGCGGGACAACGCACAGATACGCAGTATTTT. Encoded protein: CASSTGTVPGLAGQRTDTQYF.

CDR3 sequence reads: CASSPGLAGRTDTQYF. CDR3 sequence (DNA): TGCGCCAGCAGCCCGGGACTAGCGGGGCGCACAGATACGCAGTATTTT. The rearrangement uses TRBV5-1 and TRBJ2-3; TRBD2 agrees at 13 bases. There are 16 residues in the CDR3. CDR1 and CDR2 from the germline V gene are SGHRS and YFSETQ. V was pared by 4 bases and J by 1 base, with 3 bases of the junction left unmatched.

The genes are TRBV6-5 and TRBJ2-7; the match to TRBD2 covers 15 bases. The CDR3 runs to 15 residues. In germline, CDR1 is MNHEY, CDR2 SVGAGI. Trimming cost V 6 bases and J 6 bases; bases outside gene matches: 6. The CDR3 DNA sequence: TGTGCCAGCAGGAGGACTAGCGGGAGGGCCGCCGAGCAGTACTTC. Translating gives CASRRTSGRAAEQYF.

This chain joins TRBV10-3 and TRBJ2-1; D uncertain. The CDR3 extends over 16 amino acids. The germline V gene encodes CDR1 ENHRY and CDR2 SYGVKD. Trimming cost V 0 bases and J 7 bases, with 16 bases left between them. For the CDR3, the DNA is TGTGCCATCAGTGAGTCGCGGCTACTAAAAGTTAATGAGCAGTTCTTC. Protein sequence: CAISESRLLKVNEQFF.

The CDR3 nucleotides are TGTGCCAGTGGAGTACAGAACACTGAAGCTTTCTTT. The encoded protein is CASGVQNTEAFF. The chain carries TRBV7-9 and TRBJ1-1; D not certain. Germline CDR1 reads SEHNR; CDR2 reads FQNEAQ (reference sequence). The V gene lost 9 bases and the J gene lost 1 base, with 9 bases spanning the gap. The CDR3 is 12 amino acids.

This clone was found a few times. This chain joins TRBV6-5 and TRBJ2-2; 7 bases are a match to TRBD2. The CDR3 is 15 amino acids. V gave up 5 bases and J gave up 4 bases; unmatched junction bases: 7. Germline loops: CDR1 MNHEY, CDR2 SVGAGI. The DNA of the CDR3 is TGTGCCAGCAGTACCGGGGGGACCGGCACCGGGGAGCTGTTTTTT. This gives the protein CASSTGGTGTGELFF.

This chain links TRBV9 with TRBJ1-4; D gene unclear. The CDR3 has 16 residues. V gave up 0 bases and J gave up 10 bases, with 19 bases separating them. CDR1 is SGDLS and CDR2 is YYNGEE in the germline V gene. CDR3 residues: CASSVEEAPNRGKLFF. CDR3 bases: TGTGCCAGCAGCGTAGAAGAGGCCCCCAATCGGGGAAAACTGTTTTTT.

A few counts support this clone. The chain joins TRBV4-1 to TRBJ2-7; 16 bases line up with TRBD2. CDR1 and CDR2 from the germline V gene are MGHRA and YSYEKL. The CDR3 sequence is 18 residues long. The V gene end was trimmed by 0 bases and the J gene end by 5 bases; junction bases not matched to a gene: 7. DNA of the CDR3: TGCGCCAGCAGCCAAGATCACCCCGGGACTAGCGGGAGGGACGAGCAGTACTTC. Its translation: CASSQDHPGTSGRDEQYF.

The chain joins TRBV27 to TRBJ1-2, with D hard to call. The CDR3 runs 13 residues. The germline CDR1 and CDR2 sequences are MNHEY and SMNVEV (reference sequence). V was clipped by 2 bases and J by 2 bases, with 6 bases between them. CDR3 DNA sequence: TGTGCCAGCAGTTTAACAAGAAACTATGGCTACACCTTC. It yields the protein CASSLTRNYGYTF.

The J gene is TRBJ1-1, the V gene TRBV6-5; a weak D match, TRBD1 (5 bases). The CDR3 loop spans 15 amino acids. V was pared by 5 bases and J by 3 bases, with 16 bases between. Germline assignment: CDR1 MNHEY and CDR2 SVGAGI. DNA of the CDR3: TGTGCCAGCAGTCCGGGACTAAGTAAGTACACTGAAGCTTTCTTT. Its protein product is CASSPGLSKYTEAFF.

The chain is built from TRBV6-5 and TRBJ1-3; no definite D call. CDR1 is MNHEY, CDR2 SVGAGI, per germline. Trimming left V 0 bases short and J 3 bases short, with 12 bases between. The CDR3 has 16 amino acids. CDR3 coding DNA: TGTGCCAGCAGTTACTCGATTTCCGGGAGTGGAAACACCATATATTTT. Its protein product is CASSYSISGSGNTIYF.

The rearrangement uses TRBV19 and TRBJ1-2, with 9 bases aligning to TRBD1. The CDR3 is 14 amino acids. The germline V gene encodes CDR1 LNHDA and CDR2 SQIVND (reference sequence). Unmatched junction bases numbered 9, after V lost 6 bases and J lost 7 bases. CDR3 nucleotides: TGTGCCAGTAGAAATGGACAGGGGACTCGTGGCTACACCTTC. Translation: CASRNGQGTRGYTF.

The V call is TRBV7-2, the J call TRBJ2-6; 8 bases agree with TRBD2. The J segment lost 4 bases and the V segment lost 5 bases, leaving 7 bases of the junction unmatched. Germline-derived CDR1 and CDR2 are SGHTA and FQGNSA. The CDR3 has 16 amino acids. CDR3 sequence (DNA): TGTGCCAGCAGCCCCGGGGGGGCGGGGGGGGCCAACGTCCTGACTTTC. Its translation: CASSPGGAGGANVLTF.

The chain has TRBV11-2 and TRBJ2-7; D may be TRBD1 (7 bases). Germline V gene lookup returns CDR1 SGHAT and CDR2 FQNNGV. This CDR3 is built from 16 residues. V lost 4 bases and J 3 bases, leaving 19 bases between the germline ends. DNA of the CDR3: TGTGCCAGCAGCTCCCCGTCACAGCAGGGGGGCTACGAGCAGTACTTC. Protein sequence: CASSSPSQQGGYEQYF.